The 24 T cell receptor beta chains in this list originate from one sample, sequenced in a study of Ad26.COV2.S vaccination and SARS-CoV-2 variants. Libraries were prepared by immunoSEQ multiplex PCR; TCRdb keeps only in-frame clonotypes and omits some of them. The data hold about 350,000 clones, with roughly 94% observed a single time. Sequenced here: peripheral blood, sampled after recovery from COVID-19. The source is a human donor who had recovered from COVID-19.

This clone was counted once. This chain links TRBV24-1 with TRBJ1-1, with no clear D. CDR3 length: 13 residues. V gave up 4 bases and J gave up 0 bases, with 5 bases separating them. Germline CDR1 is KGHDR and CDR2 is SFDVKD. This CDR3 reads CATSEGLNTEAFF. Written as DNA, the CDR3 is TGTGCCACCAGTGAGGGTTTGAACACTGAAGCTTTCTTT.

This clone appeared a single time. This sequence joins TRBV29-1 and TRBJ1-1, with 9 bases identical to TRBD1. The V and J ends lost 6 bases and 0 bases, in that order; junction bases with no gene match: 2. This CDR3 contains 13 residues. CDR1 SQVTM and CDR2 ANQGSEA come from the germline V gene. CDR3 sequence reads: CSVDRGMNTEAFF. The CDR3 DNA reads as TGCAGCGTGGACAGGGGAATGAACACTGAAGCTTTCTTT.

V usage is TRBV19 and J usage is TRBJ2-7; D may be TRBD1 (6 bases). The CDR3 contains 13 residues. Germline V lookup: CDR1 LNHDA, CDR2 SQIVND (reference sequence). Trimming left V 6 bases short and J 2 bases short, with 11 bases between. The CDR3: CASSRGTAYEQYF. CDR3 sequence (DNA): TGTGCCAGTAGCAGGGGAACCGCCTACGAGCAGTACTTC. Complete variable domain (other parts from reference TRBV19 and TRBJ2-7): DGGITQSPKYLFRKEGQNVTLSCEQNLNHDAMYWYRQDPGQGLRLIYYSQIVNDFQKGDIAEGYSVSREKKESFPLTVTSAQKNPTAFYLCASSRGTAYEQYFGPGTRLTVT.

The rearrangement links TRBV7-9 to TRBJ1-6, with a possible D match to TRBD1 (5 bases). The V and J ends lost 2 bases and 7 bases respectively, with 12 bases between them. The germline V gene encodes CDR1 SEHNR and CDR2 FQNEAQ (reference sequence). CDR3 size: 15 residues. The CDR3 DNA sequence: TGTGCCAGCAGCTTACCCGAGGAGGGGAATTCACCCCTCCACTTT. It codes for CASSLPEEGNSPLHF.

The chain recombines TRBV9 with TRBJ2-3, with D possibly TRBD2 on 6 matching bases. Per the germline V gene, CDR1 is SGDLS and CDR2 is YYNGEE. The CDR3 length is 16 residues. The V end lost 1 base, the J end lost 2 bases, and 14 bases lay between the germline ends. The CDR3 DNA reads as TGTGCCAGCAGCGTACCTCGCGGGGAGATCACAGATACGCAGTATTTT. The encoded protein is CASSVPRGEITDTQYF. Full variable domain (outside the CDR3, taken from reference TRBV9 and TRBJ2-3): DSGVTQTPKHLITATGQRVTLRCSPRSGDLSVYWYQQSLDQGLQFLIQYYNGEERAKGNILERFSAQQFPDLHSELNLSSLELGDSALYFCASSVPRGEITDTQYFGPGTRLTVL.

V gene TRBV7-2 combines with J gene TRBJ1-2; 9 nucleotides line up with TRBD1. Germline-derived CDR1 and CDR2 are SGHTA and FQGNSA. Trimming cost V 0 bases and J 0 bases; bases outside gene matches: 8. This CDR3 contains 18 residues. CDR3 region: CASSLAYRGRTSNYGYTF. CDR3 nucleotides: TGTGCCAGCAGCTTAGCGTACAGGGGGCGAACTTCTAACTATGGCTACACCTTC. The full variable domain, with the rest looked up from reference TRBV7-2 and TRBJ1-2, is GAGVSQSPSNKVTEKGKDVELRCDPISGHTALYWYRQSLGQGLEFLIYFQGNSAPDKSGLPSDRFSAERTGGSVSTLTIQRTQQEDSAVYLCASSLAYRGRTSNYGYTFGSGTRLTVV.

The table lists this clone with a few counts. The chain recombines TRBV2 with TRBJ1-5; D is unclear. Trimming took off 6 bases at V and 2 bases at J, with 8 bases between the two ends. The CDR3 covers 13 residues. Germline loops: CDR1 SNHLY, CDR2 FYNNEI. CDR3 amino acids: CASRGNGNQPQHF. Here the CDR3 DNA reads TGTGCCAGCAGAGGGAACGGCAATCAGCCCCAGCATTTT.

This clone appeared once. The genes are TRBV4-1 and TRBJ1-4, with D possibly being TRBD1 (5 bases). Trimming took off 3 bases at V and 11 bases at J, with 16 bases between the two ends. This CDR3 spans 14 amino acids. Germline assignment: CDR1 MGHRA and CDR2 YSYEKL. CDR3 loop: CASSQLLWGGKLFF. Written as DNA, the CDR3 is TGCGCCAGCAGCCAGCTTCTTTGGGGGGGGAAACTGTTTTTT.

The rearrangement uses TRBV24-1 and TRBJ1-2; D is uncertain. This CDR3 spans 12 amino acids. The V end was cut by 3 bases, the J end by 8 bases, with 9 bases between. The germline CDR1 and CDR2 sequences are KGHDR and SFDVKD. Here the CDR3 reads CATSDPRGGYTF. The CDR3 region has the DNA TGTGCCACCAGTGATCCCCGGGGAGGCTACACCTTC.

The chain combines TRBV6-6 with TRBJ1-5; possibly TRBD1 for D (6 bases). CDR1 is MNHNY, CDR2 SVGAGI, per germline (reference sequence). V gave up 5 bases and J gave up 3 bases, with 11 bases separating them. The CDR3 totals 14 residues. CDR3 sequence: CASSLGQSNQPQHF. CDR3 sequence (DNA): TGTGCCAGCAGTCTCGGACAGTCCAATCAGCCCCAGCATTTT.

This clone was counted a few times. The rearrangement links TRBV2 to TRBJ1-5; D ambiguous. The CDR3 contains 15 residues. Germline CDR1 reads SNHLY; CDR2 reads FYNNEI. Trimming took off 2 bases at V and 0 bases at J, with 8 bases between the two ends. The CDR3 nucleotides are TGTGCCAGCAGTGAATCAGTGAATAGCAATCAGCCCCAGCATTTT. Amino acids: CASSESVNSNQPQHF.

The chain links TRBV7-2 to TRBJ1-1; TRBD1 aligns across 7 bases. Looked up from germline, CDR1 is SGHTA and CDR2 is FQGNSA. The length of the CDR3 is 14 residues. V shed 5 bases and J 8 bases; nucleotides not matched to a gene: 11. The CDR3 region is CASSAPGQIREAFF. CDR3 in DNA: TGTGCCAGCAGCGCACCGGGACAGATTAGAGAAGCTTTCTTT.

DNA for the CDR3: TGTGCCAGCAGCTTACCTAGCGGGGGTTACTCCTACGAGCAGTACTTC. Translated, it gives CASSLPSGGYSYEQYF. The gene calls are TRBV11-1 and TRBJ2-7, with 10 nucleotides matching TRBD2. Trimming cost V 2 bases and J 0 bases; bases outside gene matches: 4. The germline CDR1 and CDR2 sequences are SGHAT and FQDESV (reference sequence). This CDR3 has 16 residues.

The chain employs TRBV9 and TRBJ2-7; 10 nucleotides match TRBD1. The V segment lost 3 bases and the J segment 2 bases; nucleotides outside the gene matches: 2. The CDR3 length is 14 residues. CDR1 and CDR2 from the germline V gene are SGDLS and YYNGEE. Written as DNA, the CDR3 is TGTGCCAGCAGCGATGGACAGGGGGCCTACGAGCAGTACTTC. Its translation: CASSDGQGAYEQYF.

In its sample, this clone was seen once. The rearrangement joins TRBV3-1 (or the pseudogene TRBV3-2) to TRBJ2-5; the D is unclear. Germline lookup yields CDR1 LGHDT and CDR2 YNNKEL (reference sequence). V was pared by 2 bases and J by 3 bases, with 10 bases between. The CDR3 is 14 amino acids. CDR3 protein: CASSQIPAEETQYF. For the CDR3, the DNA is TGTGCCAGCAGCCAAATACCGGCTGAAGAGACCCAGTACTTC.

Regarding this clone: Other DNA sequences in the sample encode the same CDR3. This rearrangement joins TRBV9 to TRBJ2-1; the match to TRBD2 covers 7 bases. This CDR3 is built from 15 residues. Trimming cost V 3 bases and J 1 base; bases outside gene matches: 4. Germline loops: CDR1 SGDLS, CDR2 YYNGEE. The DNA for the CDR3 is TGTGCCAGCAGCGGGGGCGGGGGATCCTACAATGAGCAGTTCTTC. This codes for CASSGGGGSYNEQFF.

This clone was detected only once. The V gene is TRBV7-8, the J gene TRBJ1-2; 11 bases are shared with TRBD1. This CDR3 comprises 14 residues. The germline V gene has CDR1 SGHVS and CDR2 FQNEAQ. J gave up 4 bases and V 5 bases, and 3 bases lay outside the gene matches. In DNA form, the CDR3 reads TGTGCCAGCAGCCCGGGACAGGGGGGCTATGGCTACACCTTC. Protein sequence: CASSPGQGGYGYTF.

The rearrangement uses TRBV27 and TRBJ2-1; TRBD2 aligns across 7 bases. The trim removed 5 bases at V and 4 bases at J, leaving 11 bases unmatched. CDR3 length equals 16 residues. Per the germline V gene, CDR1 is MNHEY and CDR2 is SMNVEV (reference sequence). CDR3 loop: CASSQTPSGAYNEQFF. The CDR3 nucleotides are TGTGCCAGCAGTCAAACCCCGAGCGGGGCTTACAATGAGCAGTTCTTC.

The chain has TRBV10-3 and TRBJ1-2; 10 nucleotides line up with TRBD1. CDR3 length: 16 residues. CDR1 and CDR2 (germline): ENHRY, SYGVKD. V was pared by 8 bases and J by 0 bases, with 9 bases of the junction left unmatched. The CDR3 DNA sequence: TGTGCCATCCACGGGACAGGGGTTAGTTCTAACTATGGCTACACCTTC. It encodes CAIHGTGVSSNYGYTF.

The chain couples TRBV3-1 (or the pseudogene TRBV3-2) to TRBJ2-3, with 9 bases matching TRBD1. V lost 8 bases and J lost 0; bases outside the gene matches: 3. Germline V gene lookup returns CDR1 LGHDT and CDR2 YNNKEL (reference sequence). The CDR3 loop spans 14 amino acids. The CDR3: CASLGQGSTDTQYF. The CDR3 coding sequence is TGTGCCAGCCTAGGACAGGGGAGCACAGATACGCAGTATTTT.

V and J are TRBV7-9 and TRBJ1-1; D call uncertain. This CDR3 region has 13 residues. V lost 5 bases and J lost 6, with 13 bases in between. The germline gives CDR1 SEHNR, CDR2 FQNEAQ (reference sequence). CDR3 sequence: CASSGSGEPEAFF. In DNA form, the CDR3 reads TGTGCCAGCAGCGGATCGGGCGAGCCTGAAGCTTTCTTT.

This clone has only one observation. V gene TRBV27 combines with J gene TRBJ1-2; the match to TRBD1 covers 7 bases. The CDR3 loop spans 15 amino acids. CDR1 is MNHEY and CDR2 is SMNVEV in the germline V gene (reference sequence). V shed 3 bases, J shed 4 bases, and the junction held 8 bases outside the gene matches. CDR3 sequence reads: CASSFFAGDSYGYTF. CDR3 in DNA: TGTGCCAGCAGTTTCTTCGCGGGGGACAGCTATGGCTACACCTTC.

This clone was detected only once. This chain uses TRBV29-1 with TRBJ2-7; D perhaps matches TRBD1 (6 bases). The V gene's germline CDR1 is SQVTM and CDR2 ANQGSEA. V was cut by 4 bases and J by 3 bases, with 13 bases left in between. The CDR3 loop spans 13 amino acids. The CDR3 loop reads CSVVGGEYYEQYF. The CDR3 nucleotides are TGCAGCGTTGTAGGGGGAGAATACTACGAGCAGTACTTC.

The chain uses TRBV25-1 and TRBJ2-7, with D possibly TRBD1 on 5 matching bases. V was pared by 5 bases and J by 0 bases, with 11 bases between. Germline loops: CDR1 MGHDK, CDR2 SYGVNS. The CDR3 loop spans 14 amino acids. The CDR3 loop is CASSLTASSYEQYF. The CDR3 DNA is TGTGCCAGCAGTCTGACAGCGAGCTCCTACGAGCAGTACTTC.